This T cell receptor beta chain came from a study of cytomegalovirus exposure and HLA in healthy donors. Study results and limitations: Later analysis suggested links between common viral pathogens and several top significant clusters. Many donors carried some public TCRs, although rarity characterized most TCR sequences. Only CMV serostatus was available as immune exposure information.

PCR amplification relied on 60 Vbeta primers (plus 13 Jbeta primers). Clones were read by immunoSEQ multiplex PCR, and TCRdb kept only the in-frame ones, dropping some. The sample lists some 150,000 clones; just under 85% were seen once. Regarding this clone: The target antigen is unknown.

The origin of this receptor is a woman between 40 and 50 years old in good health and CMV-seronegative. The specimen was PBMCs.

CDR3 in amino acids: CASSPSSAGGRDTQYF. The DNA of the CDR3 is TGTGCCAGCAGCCCCTCCTCAGCGGGAGGGAGAGATACGCAGTATTTT. The chain is built from TRBV9 and TRBJ2-3; the match to TRBD2 covers 10 bases. The V and J ends lost 4 bases and 5 bases, in that order; junction bases with no gene match: 10. This CDR3 contains 16 residues. Germline V gene lookup returns CDR1 SGDLS and CDR2 YYNGEE.